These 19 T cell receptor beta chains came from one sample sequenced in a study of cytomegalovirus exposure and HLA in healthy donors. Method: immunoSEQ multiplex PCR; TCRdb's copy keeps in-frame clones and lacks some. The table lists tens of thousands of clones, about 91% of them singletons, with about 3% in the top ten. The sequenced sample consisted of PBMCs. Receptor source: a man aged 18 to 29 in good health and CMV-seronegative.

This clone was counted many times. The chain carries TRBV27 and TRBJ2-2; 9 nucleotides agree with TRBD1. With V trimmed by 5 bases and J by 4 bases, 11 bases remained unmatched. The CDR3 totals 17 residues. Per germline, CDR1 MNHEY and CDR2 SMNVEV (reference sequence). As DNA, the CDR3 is TGTGCCAGCAGTAAAACACTGGGACAGGGACTCACCGGGGAGCTGTTTTTT. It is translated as CASSKTLGQGLTGELFF.

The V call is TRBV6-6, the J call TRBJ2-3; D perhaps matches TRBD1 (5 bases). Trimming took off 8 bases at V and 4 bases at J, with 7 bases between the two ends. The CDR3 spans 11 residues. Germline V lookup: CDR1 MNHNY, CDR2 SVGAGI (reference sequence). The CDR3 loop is CASEGADTQYF. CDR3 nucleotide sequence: TGTGCCAGCGAAGGGGCAGATACGCAGTATTTT.

CDR3 in amino acids: CASSERGQGEKLFF. The CDR3 nucleotides are TGTGCCAGCAGTGAAAGAGGACAGGGCGAAAAACTGTTTTTT. The chain links TRBV2 to TRBJ1-4; 8 bases are a match to TRBD1. Per germline, CDR1 SNHLY and CDR2 FYNNEI. This CDR3 is 14 amino acids long. The J segment lost 8 bases and the V segment lost 2 bases, leaving 4 bases of the junction unmatched. The variable domain in full, with the rest retrieved from reference TRBV2 and TRBJ1-4, is EPEVTQTPSHQVTQMGQEVILRCVPISNHLYFYWYRQILGQKVEFLVSFYNNEISEKSEIFDDQFSVERPDGSNFTLKIRSTKLEDSAMYFCASSERGQGEKLFFGSGTQLSVL.

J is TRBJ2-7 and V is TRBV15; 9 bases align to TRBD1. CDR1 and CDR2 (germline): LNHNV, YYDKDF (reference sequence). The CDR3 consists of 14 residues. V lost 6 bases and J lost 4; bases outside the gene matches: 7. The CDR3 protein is CATRKPGQGYEQYF. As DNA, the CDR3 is TGTGCCACCAGAAAACCGGGACAGGGATACGAGCAGTACTTC. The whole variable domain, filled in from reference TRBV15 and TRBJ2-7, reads DAMVIQNPRYQVTQFGKPVTLSCSQTLNHNVMYWYQQKSSQAPKLLFHYYDKDFNNEADTPDNFQSRRPNTSFCFLDIRSPGLGDTAMYLCATRKPGQGYEQYFGPGTRLTVT.

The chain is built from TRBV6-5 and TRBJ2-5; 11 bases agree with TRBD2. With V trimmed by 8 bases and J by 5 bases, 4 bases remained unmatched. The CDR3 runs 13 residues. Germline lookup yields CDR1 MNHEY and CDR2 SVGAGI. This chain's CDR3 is CASQLAGVETQYF. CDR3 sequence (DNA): TGTGCCAGCCAACTAGCGGGAGTGGAGACCCAGTACTTC.

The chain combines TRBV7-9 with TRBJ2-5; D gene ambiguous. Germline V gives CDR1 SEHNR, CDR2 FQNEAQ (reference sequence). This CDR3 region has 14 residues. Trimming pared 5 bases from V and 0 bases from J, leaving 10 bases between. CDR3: CASSPGGYQETQYF. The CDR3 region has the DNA TGTGCCAGCAGCCCTGGCGGATACCAAGAGACCCAGTACTTC. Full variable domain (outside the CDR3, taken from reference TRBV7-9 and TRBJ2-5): DTGVSQNPRHKITKRGQNVTFRCDPISEHNRLYWYRQTLGQGPEFLTYFQNEAQLEKSRLLSDRFSAERPKGSFSTLEIQRTEQGDSAMYLCASSPGGYQETQYFGPGTRLLVL.

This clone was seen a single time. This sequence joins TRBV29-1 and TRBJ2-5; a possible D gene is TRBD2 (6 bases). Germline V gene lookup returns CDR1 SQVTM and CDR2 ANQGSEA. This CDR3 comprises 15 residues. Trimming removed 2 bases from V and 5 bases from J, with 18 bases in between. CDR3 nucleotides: TGCAGCGTTGAACGGCTAGCGCCAGTCGGGGAGACCCAGTACTTC. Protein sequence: CSVERLAPVGETQYF.

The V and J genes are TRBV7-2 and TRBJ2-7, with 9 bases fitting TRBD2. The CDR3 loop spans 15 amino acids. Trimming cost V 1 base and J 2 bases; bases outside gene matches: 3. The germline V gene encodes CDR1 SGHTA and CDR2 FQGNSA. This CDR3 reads CASSLGLAGTYEQYF. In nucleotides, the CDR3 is TGTGCCAGCAGCTTAGGTCTAGCGGGGACCTACGAGCAGTACTTC.

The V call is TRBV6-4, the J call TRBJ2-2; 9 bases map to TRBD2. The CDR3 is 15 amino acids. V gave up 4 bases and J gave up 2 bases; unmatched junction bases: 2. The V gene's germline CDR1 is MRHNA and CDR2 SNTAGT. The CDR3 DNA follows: TGTGCCAGCAGTGTACTAGCGGGCAACACCGGGGAGCTGTTTTTT. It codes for CASSVLAGNTGELFF.

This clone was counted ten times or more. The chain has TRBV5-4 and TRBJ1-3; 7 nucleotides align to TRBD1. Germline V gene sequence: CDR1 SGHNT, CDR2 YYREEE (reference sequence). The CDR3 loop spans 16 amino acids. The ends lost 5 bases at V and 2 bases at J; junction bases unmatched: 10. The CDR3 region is CASSHRDRVPGNTIYF. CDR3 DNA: TGTGCCAGCAGTCACCGGGACAGAGTCCCTGGAAACACCATATATTTT.

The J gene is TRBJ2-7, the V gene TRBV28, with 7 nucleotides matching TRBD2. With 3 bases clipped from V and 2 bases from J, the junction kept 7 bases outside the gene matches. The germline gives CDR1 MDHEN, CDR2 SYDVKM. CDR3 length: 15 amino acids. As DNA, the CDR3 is TGTGCCAGCAGTTTTGTTAGCGGGCGCACCTACGAGCAGTACTTC. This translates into CASSFVSGRTYEQYF.

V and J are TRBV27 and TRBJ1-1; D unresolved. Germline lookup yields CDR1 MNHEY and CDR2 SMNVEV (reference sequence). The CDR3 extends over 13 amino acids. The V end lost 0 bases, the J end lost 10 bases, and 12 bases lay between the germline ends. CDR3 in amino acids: CASSLSSGSAAFF. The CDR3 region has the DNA TGTGCCAGCAGTTTATCCTCTGGCAGCGCAGCTTTCTTT.

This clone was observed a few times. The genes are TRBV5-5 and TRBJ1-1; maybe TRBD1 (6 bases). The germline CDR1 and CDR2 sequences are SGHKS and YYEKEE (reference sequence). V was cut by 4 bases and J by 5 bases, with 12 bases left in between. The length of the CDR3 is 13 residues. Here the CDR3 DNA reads TGTGCCAGCAGCCTGATCCAGGGGACTGAAGCTTTCTTT. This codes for CASSLIQGTEAFF.

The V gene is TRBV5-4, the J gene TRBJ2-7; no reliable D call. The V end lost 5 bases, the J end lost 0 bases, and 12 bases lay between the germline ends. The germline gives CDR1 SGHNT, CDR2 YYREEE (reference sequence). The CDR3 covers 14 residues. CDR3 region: CASRTSESSYEQYF. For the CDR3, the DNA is TGTGCCAGCAGGACCAGCGAGAGCTCCTACGAGCAGTACTTC.

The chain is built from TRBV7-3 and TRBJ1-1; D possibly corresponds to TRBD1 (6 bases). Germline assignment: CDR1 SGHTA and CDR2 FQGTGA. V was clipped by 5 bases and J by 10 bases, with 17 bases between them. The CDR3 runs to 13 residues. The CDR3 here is CASSNKQGTRAFF. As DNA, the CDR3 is TGTGCCAGCAGCAATAAACAGGGCACCAGAGCTTTCTTT.

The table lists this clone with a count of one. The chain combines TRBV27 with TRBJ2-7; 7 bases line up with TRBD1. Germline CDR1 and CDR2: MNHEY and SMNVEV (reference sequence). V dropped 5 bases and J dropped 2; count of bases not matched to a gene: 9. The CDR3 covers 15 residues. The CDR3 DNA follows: TGTGCCAGCAGTGAATTACGACAGGGTGCCTACGAGCAGTACTTC. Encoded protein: CASSELRQGAYEQYF.

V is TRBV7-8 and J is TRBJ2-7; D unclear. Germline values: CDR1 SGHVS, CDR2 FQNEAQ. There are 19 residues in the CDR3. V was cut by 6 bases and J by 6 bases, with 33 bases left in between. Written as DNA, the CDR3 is TGTGCCAGCAGTTCGGAAAGAACCCGGCCAACGGTACTATCCGGCGAGCAGTACTTC. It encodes CASSSERTRPTVLSGEQYF.

In nucleotides, the CDR3 is TGTGCCAGCAGCGTAGCCCTAACAACTAATGAAAAACTGTTTTTT. As protein: CASSVALTTNEKLFF. The chain has TRBV9 and TRBJ1-4; D call uncertain. Germline CDR1 is SGDLS and CDR2 is YYNGEE. This CDR3 is 15 amino acids long. V dropped 0 bases and J dropped 0 bases, with 6 bases sitting between them.

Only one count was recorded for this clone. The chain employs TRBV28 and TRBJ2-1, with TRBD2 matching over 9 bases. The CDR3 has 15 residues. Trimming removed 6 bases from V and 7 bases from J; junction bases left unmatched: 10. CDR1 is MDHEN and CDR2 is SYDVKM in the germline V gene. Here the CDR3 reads CASSPVAGVKNEQFF. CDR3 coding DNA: TGTGCCAGCAGCCCCGTAGCGGGAGTGAAGAATGAGCAGTTCTTC.